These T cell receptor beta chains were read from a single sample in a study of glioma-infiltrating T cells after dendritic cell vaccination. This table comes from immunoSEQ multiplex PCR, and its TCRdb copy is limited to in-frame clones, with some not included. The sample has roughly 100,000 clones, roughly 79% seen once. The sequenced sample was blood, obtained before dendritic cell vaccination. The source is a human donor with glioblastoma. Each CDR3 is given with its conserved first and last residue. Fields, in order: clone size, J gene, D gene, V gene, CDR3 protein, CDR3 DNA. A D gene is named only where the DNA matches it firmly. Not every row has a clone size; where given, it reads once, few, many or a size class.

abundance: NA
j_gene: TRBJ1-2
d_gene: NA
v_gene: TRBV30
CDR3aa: CAWSVQSQGIGGYTF
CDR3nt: TGTGCCTGGAGTGTACAATCCCAGGGAATAGGTGGCTACACCTTC

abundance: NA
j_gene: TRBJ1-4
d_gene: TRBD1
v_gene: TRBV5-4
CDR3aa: CASSTGQGGFGEKLFF
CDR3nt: TGTGCCAGCAGCACGGGACAGGGTGGATTTGGTGAAAAACTGTTTTTT

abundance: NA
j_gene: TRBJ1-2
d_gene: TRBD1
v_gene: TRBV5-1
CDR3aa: CASSAQGDYGYTF
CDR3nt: TGCGCCAGCAGCGCACAGGGGGATTATGGCTACACCTTC

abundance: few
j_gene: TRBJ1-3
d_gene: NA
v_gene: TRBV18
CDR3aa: CASYRWGTSSGNTIYF
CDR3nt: TGTGCCAGTTACAGATGGGGGACAAGCTCTGGAAACACCATATATTTT

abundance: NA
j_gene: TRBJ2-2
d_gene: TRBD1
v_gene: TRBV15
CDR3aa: CATSRGWGQGADTGELFF
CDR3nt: TGTGCCACCAGCAGGGGTTGGGGACAGGGGGCAGACACCGGGGAGCTGTTTTTT

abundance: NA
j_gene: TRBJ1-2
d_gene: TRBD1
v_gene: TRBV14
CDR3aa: CASRPSDRRLIVVYTF
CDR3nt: TGTGCCAGCAGACCCTCGGACAGGCGGTTAATTGTAGTCTACACCTTC

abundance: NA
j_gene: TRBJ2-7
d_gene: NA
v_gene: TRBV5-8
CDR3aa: CASGQSGVYYEQYF
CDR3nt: TGTGCCAGCGGCCAGTCAGGGGTTTACTACGAGCAGTACTTC

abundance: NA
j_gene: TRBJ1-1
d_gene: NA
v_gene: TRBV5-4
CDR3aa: CASSLGGWGDTEAFF
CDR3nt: TGTGCCAGCAGCTTGGGGGGGTGGGGGGACACTGAAGCTTTCTTT

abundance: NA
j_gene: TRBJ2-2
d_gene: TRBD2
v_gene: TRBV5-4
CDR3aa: CASSRAGADTGELFF
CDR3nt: TGTGCCAGCAGCAGAGCGGGGGCGGACACCGGGGAGCTGTTTTTT

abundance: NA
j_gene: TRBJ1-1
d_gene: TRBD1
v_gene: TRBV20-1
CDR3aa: CSATGGTEAFF
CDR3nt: TGCAGTGCTACAGGGGGCACTGAAGCTTTCTTT

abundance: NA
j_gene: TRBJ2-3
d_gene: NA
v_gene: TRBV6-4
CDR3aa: CASSDSISLGHRTDTQYF
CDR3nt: TGTGCCAGCAGTGACTCGATATCTCTGGGACACCGCACAGATACGCAGTATTTT

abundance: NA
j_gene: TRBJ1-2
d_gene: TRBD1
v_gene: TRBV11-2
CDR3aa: CASEAQGENLDGYTF
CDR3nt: TGTGCCAGCGAAGCCCAGGGGGAAAACCTAGATGGCTACACCTTC

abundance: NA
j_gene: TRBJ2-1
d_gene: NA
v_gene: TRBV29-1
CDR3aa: CSAFLRERRYNEQFF
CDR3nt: TGCAGCGCCTTCCTTCGCGAGCGGAGGTACAATGAGCAGTTCTTC

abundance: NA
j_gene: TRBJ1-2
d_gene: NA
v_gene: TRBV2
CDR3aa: CAQLSREYGYTF
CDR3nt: TGTGCCCAGCTGTCCAGGGAATATGGCTACACCTTC

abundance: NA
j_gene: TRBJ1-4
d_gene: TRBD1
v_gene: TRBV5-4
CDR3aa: CASSTGTGNEKLFF
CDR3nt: TGTGCCAGCAGCACCGGGACAGGGAATGAAAAACTGTTTTTT

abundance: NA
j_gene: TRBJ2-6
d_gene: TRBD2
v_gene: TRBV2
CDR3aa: CASSPGLAGAGANVLTF
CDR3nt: TGTGCCAGCAGTCCGGGACTAGCGGGGGCTGGGGCCAACGTCCTGACTTTC

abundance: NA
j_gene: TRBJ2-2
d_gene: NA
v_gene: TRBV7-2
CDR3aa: CASSLESVGLNTGELFF
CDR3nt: TGTGCCAGCAGCTTAGAATCGGTTGGGCTGAACACCGGGGAGCTGTTTTTT

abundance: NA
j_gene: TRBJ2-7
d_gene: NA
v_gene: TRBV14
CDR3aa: CASSQGTVSSYEQYF
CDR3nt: TGTGCCAGCAGCCAAGGTACGGTGAGCTCCTACGAGCAGTACTTC

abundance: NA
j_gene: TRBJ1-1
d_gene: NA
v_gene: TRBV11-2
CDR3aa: CASSLDRGVTGYTEAFF
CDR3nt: TGTGCCAGCAGCTTAGATCGTGGGGTAACAGGGTACACTGAAGCTTTCTTT

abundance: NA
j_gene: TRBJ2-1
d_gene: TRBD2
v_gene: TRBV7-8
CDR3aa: CASSLKPGGLERGGHLSNEQFF
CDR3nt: TGTGCCAGCAGCTTAAAACCCGGGGGGTTGGAGCGGGGGGGCCATTTGTCGAATGAGCAGTTCTTC

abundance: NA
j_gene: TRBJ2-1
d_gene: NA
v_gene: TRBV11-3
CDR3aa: CASSVQGNEQFF
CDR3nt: TGTGCCAGCAGCGTCCAGGGGAATGAGCAGTTCTTC

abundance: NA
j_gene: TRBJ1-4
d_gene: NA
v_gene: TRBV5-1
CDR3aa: CASSSEQGNEKLFF
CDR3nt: TGCGCCAGCAGCTCGGAGCAGGGAAATGAAAAACTGTTTTTT

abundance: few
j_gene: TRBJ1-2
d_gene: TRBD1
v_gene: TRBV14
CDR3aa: CASSDRVVDGYTF
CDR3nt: TGTGCCAGCAGCGACAGGGTAGTAGATGGCTACACCTTC

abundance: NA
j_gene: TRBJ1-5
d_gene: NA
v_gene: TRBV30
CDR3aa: CAWSLHGGQPQHF
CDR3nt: TGTGCCTGGAGTCTCCACGGTGGTCAGCCCCAGCATTTT

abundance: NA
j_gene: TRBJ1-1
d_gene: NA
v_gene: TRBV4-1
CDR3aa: CASSQWGLGQTEAFF
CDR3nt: TGCGCCAGCAGCCAATGGGGACTGGGGCAGACTGAAGCTTTCTTT

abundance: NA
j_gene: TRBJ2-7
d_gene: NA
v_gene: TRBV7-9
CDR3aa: CALGAEEQYF
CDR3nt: TGTGCCCTGGGCGCTGAGGAGCAGTACTTC

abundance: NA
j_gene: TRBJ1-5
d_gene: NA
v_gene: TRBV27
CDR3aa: CASSKGQQPQHF
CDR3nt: TGTGCCAGCAGCAAGGGGCAGCAGCCCCAGCATTTT

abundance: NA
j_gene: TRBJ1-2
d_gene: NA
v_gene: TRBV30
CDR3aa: CAWSRGTVNYGYTF
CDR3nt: TGTGCCTGGAGTCGCGGGACGGTGAACTATGGCTACACCTTC

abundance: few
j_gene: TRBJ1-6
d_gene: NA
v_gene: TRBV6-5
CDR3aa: CASSAGPYNSPLHF
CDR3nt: TGTGCCAGCAGCGCCGGTCCTTATAATTCACCCCTCCACTTT

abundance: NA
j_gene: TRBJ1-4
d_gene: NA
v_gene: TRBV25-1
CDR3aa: CASSEYGQGYATNEKLFF
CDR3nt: TGTGCCAGCAGTGAATATGGTCAGGGGTATGCAACTAATGAAAAACTGTTTTTT

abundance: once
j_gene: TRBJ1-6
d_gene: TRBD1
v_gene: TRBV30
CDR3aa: CAWRSGQGNYNSPLHF
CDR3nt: TGTGCCTGGAGAAGCGGACAGGGGAACTATAATTCACCCCTCCACTTT

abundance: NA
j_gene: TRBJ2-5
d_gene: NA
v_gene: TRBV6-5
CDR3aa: CASSESSETQYF
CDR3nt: TGTGCCAGCAGTGAATCAAGCGAGACCCAGTACTTC

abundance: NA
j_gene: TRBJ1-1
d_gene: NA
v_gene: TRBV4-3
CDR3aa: CASSQARHTEAFF
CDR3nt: TGCGCCAGCAGCCAAGCTCGTCACACTGAAGCTTTCTTT

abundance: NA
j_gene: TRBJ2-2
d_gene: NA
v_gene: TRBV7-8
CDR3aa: CASSLGRSTGELFF
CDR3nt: TGTGCCAGCAGCTTAGGCAGGTCCACCGGGGAGCTGTTTTTT

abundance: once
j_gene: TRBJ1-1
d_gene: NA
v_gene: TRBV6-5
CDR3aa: CASRPMGGTEAFF
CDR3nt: TGTGCCAGCCGCCCTATGGGGGGCACTGAAGCTTTCTTT

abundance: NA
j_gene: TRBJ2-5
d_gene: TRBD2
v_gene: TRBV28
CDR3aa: CASSLWLIAGGQETQYF
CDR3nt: TGTGCCAGCAGTTTATGGTTGATAGCGGGGGGCCAAGAGACCCAGTACTTC

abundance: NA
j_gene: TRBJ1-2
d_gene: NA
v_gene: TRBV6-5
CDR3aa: CASSRTPYGYTF
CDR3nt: TGTGCCAGCAGTCGTACACCTTATGGCTACACCTTC

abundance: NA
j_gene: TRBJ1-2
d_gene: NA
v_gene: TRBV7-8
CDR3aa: CASSPSGGYTF
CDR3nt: TGTGCCAGCAGCCCTAGTGGGGGCTACACCTTC

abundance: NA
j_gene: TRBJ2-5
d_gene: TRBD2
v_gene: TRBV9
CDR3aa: CASSFGTSGGLYQETQYF
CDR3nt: TGTGCCAGCAGCTTTGGGACTAGCGGGGGGTTGTACCAAGAGACCCAGTACTTC

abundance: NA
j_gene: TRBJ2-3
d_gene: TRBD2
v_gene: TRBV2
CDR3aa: CASILTSGGAGTQYF
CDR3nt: TGTGCCAGCATTTTGACTAGCGGGGGGGCGGGTACGCAGTATTTT

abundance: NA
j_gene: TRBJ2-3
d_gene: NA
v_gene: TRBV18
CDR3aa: CASSRSYGGLTDTQYF
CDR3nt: TGTGCCAGCTCACGATCCTATGGGGGCCTCACAGATACGCAGTATTTT

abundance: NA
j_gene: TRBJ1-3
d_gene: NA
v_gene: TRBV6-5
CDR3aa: CASSFGGGNTIYF
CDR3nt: TGTGCCAGCAGTTTCGGTGGTGGAAACACCATATATTTT

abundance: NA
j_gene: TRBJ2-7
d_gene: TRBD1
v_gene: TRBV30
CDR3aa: CAWRGDRASYEQYF
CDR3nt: TGTGCCTGGAGGGGGGACAGGGCCTCCTACGAGCAGTACTTC

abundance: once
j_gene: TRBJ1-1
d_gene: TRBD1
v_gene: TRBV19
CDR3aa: CASSQDRGRGSGTEAFF
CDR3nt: TGTGCCAGTAGTCAGGACAGGGGCCGGGGATCGGGCACTGAAGCTTTCTTT

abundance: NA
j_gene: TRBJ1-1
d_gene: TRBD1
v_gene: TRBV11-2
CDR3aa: CASSLQGARAFF
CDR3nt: TGTGCCAGCAGTTTGCAGGGGGCGAGGGCTTTCTTT

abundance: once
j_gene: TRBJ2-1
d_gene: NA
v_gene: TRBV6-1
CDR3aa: CASSEGSGVKDNEQFF
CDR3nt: TGTGCTAGCAGTGAGGGTTCGGGGGTGAAGGACAATGAGCAGTTCTTC

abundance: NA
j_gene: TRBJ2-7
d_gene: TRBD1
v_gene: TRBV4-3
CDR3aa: CASSQYRGQGYEQYF
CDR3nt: TGCGCCAGCAGCCAATACCGGGGACAGGGGTACGAGCAGTACTTC

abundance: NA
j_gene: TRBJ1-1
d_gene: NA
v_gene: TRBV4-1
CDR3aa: CASSLRETGTEAFF
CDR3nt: TGCGCCAGCAGCCTGAGGGAGACCGGCACTGAAGCTTTCTTT

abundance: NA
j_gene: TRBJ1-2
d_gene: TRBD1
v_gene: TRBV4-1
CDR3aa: CASSQGRQGAGYGYTF
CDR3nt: TGCGCCAGCAGCCAGGGAAGACAGGGGGCAGGCTATGGCTACACCTTC

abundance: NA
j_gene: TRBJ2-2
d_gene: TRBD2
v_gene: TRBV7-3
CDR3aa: CASSSLAGGPGELFF
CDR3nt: TGTGCCAGCAGCAGTCTAGCGGGGGGCCCCGGGGAGCTGTTTTTT